The entry below describes one T cell receptor beta chain. Its antigen is undetermined. The data stem from a study of cytomegalovirus exposure and HLA in healthy donors. Overall study findings and caveats: TCR beta chains numbering 164 were designated cytomegalovirus-associated.

Trimming stripped 1 base from V and 1 base from J, with 9 bases between. From germline, CDR1 is LNHDA and CDR2 SQIVND (reference sequence). The length of the CDR3 is 15 residues. The PCR contained 60 Vbeta and 13 Jbeta primers. The assay was immunoSEQ multiplex PCR, and TCRdb's table has in-frame clones only and misses some. The sample lists approximately 150,000 clones, 70% to 80% occurring once. J is TRBJ2-3 and V is TRBV19; TRBD1 might be the D (5 bases). The sample was PBMCs. This sequence was found in a man between 18 and 29 years old in good health and CMV-seropositive. The CDR3 DNA is TGTGCCAGTAGTATAGCGCTAGGGGGCACAGATACGCAGTATTTT. Amino acids: CASSIALGGTDTQYF.